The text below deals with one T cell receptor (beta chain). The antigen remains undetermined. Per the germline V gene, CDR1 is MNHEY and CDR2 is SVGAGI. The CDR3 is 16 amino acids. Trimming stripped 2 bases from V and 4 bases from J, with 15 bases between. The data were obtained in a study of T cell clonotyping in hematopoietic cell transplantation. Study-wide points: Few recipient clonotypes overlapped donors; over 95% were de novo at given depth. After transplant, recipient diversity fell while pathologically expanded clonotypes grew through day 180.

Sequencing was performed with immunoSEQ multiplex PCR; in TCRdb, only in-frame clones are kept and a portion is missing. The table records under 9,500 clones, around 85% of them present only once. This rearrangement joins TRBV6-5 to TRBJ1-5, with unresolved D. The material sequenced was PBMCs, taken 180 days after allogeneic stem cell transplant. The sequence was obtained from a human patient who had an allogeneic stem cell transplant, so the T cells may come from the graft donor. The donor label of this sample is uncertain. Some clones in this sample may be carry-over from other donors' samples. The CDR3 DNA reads TGTGCCAGCAGTTACCAGAGGACGGGAGCAAATCAGCCCCAGCATTTT. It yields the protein CASSYQRTGANQPQHF.